This TCR beta chain derives from a study of T cells in Graves' hyperthyroidism and ophthalmopathy. Amplification of TCR beta CDR3 regions was performed using RNA transcripts as template. The TCR CDR3 was amplified in a first-round RT-PCR using the HTBI primer set. Using its own MiXCR run on the multiplex PCR reads, TCRdb lists one record per CDR3 protein. The profile shows about 520,000 distinct CDR3 sequences, approximately 24% of them singletons. CDR1 SGHAT and CDR2 FQNNGV come from the germline V gene. J was trimmed by 4 bases and V by 4 bases; bases with no gene match: 9. The CDR3 sequence is 16 residues long. This clonotype was counted a few times.

The sequence derives from a woman in her 30s with Graves' ophthalmopathy. The J gene is TRBJ2-2, the V gene TRBV11-2, with 7 positions matching TRBD1. Source material: blood. CDR3 nucleotide sequence: TGTGCCAGCAGCTCGAGACAGGGAGCGGTCACCGGGGAGCTGTTTTTT. This translates into CASSSRQGAVTGELFF.